The text below deals with one T cell receptor beta chain. Germline CDR1 ENHRY, CDR2 SYGVKD. The CDR3 contains 11 residues. V lost 10 bases to trimming and J lost 1 base; unmatched junction nucleotides: 0. In the source study's methods: The authors estimated nucleated cell counts from reference gene primer amplification. Clones were read by immunoSEQ multiplex PCR, and TCRdb kept only the in-frame ones, dropping some. The V and J calls and clone size are taken from that table; D and trimming were inferred from the DNA. The sample records 200,000 to 300,000 clones, around 84% being singletons. The sample is drawn from a study of blood T cell repertoires in COVID-19. Study overall: There were acute and convalescent COVID-19 samples, and they came from the United States, Italy and Spain. The cDNA or gDNA used as material had been derived from T cells, B-cell-depleted T cells, or PBMCs.

The receptor's source is a man aged 60 to 75 with acute or convalescent COVID-19. Sequences were obtained from peripheral blood. The chain recombines TRBV10-3 with TRBJ2-5, with 7 bases fitting TRBD2. The CDR3 DNA follows: TGTGCCAGCGGGGGCCAAGAGACCCAGTACTTC. Its protein is CASGGQETQYF.